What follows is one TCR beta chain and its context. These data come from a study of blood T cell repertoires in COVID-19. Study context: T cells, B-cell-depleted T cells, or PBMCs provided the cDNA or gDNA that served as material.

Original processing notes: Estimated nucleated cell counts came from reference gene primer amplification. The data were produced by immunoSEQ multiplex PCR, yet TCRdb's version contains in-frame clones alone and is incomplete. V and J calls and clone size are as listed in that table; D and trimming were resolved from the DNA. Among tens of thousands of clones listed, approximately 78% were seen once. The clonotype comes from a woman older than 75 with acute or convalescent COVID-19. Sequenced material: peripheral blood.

The CDR3 nucleotides are TGTGCCAGCAGCTTTGGACACGGACAGGGCGGGGAGACCCAGTACTTC. Its translation is CASSFGHGQGGETQYF. The chain carries TRBV5-4 and TRBJ2-5; 8 bases map to TRBD1. This CDR3 spans 16 amino acids. After removal of 2 bases from V and 5 bases from J, the junction contained 11 bases not matched to a gene. Germline V lookup: CDR1 SGHNT, CDR2 YYREEE (reference sequence).